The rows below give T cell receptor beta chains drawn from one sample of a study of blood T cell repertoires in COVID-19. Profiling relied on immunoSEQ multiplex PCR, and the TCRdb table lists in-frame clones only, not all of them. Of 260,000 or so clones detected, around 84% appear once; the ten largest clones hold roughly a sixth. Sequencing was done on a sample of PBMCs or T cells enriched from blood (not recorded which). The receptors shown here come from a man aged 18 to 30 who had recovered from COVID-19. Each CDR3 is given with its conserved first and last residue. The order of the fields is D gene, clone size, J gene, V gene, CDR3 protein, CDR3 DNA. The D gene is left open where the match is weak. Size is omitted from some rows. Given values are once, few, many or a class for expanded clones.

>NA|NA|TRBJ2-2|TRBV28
CASKRDTGELFF
TGTGCCAGCAAGAGGGACACCGGGGAGCTGTTTTTT
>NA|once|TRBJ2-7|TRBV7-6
CASSSMESYEQYF
TGTGCCAGCAGCTCCATGGAGTCCTACGAGCAGTACTTC
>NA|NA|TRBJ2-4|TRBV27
CASSGTFLAKNIQYF
TGTGCCAGCAGCGGGACATTTCTAGCCAAAAACATTCAGTACTTC
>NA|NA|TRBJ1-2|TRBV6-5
CASTQDGDYGYTF
TGTGCCAGCACCCAAGACGGAGACTATGGCTACACCTTC
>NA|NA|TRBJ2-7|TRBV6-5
CASSSLDSPYEQYF
TGTGCCAGCAGTAGTCTGGACAGTCCCTACGAGCAGTACTTC
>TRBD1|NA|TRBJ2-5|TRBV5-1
CASRTGGETQYF
TGCGCCAGCAGGACAGGGGGAGAGACCCAGTACTTC
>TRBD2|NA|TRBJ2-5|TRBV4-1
CASSQRGTSGNQETQYF
TGCGCCAGCAGCCAGAGGGGGACTAGCGGGAACCAAGAGACCCAGTACTTC
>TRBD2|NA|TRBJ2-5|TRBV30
CAWSVASGSSETQYF
TGTGCCTGGAGTGTAGCTAGCGGGAGCTCAGAGACCCAGTACTTC
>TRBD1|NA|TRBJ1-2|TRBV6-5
CASRPTGWQGYTF
TGTGCCAGCAGACCGACAGGGTGGCAGGGCTACACCTTC
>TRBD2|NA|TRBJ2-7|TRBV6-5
CASSYSASGSYEQYF
TGTGCCAGCAGTTACTCTGCTAGCGGGAGCTACGAGCAGTACTTC
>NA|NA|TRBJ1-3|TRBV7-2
CASSSGGRGSVTGNTIYF
TGTGCCAGCAGCTCGGGAGGACGGGGTTCGGTAACTGGAAACACCATATATTTT
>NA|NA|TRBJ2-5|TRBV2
CASSESYRVRRSETQYF
TGTGCCAGCAGTGAATCTTACAGGGTCAGGAGGTCGGAGACCCAGTACTTC
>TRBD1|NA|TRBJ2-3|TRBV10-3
CAISPGTGSDTQYF
TGTGCCATCAGCCCCGGGACAGGGTCAGATACGCAGTATTTT
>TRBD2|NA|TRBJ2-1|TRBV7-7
CASSLGTSGGYNEQFF
TGTGCTAGCAGCTTGGGGACTAGCGGGGGGTACAATGAGCAGTTCTTC
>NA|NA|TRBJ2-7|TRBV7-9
CAIGRDSDEQYF
TGTGCCATCGGCCGGGATTCGGACGAGCAGTACTTC
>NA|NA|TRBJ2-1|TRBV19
CASSRLSNEQFF
TGTGCCAGTAGCCGACTGTCCAATGAGCAGTTCTTC
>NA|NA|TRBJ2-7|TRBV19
CASSSVGGAEYEQYF
TGTGCCAGTAGTTCGGTTGGGGGCGCGGAATACGAGCAGTACTTC
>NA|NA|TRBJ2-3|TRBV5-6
CASSPVQWSDTQYF
TGTGCCAGCAGCCCGGTACAGTGGTCCGATACGCAGTATTTT
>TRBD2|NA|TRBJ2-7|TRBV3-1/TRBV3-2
CASSQDLPGLAEVYEQYF
TGTGCCAGCAGCCAAGATCTTCCCGGCCTAGCGGAAGTTTACGAGCAGTACTTC
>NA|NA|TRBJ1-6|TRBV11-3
CASSLGDSPLHF
TGTGCCAGCAGCTTAGGAGATTCACCCCTCCACTTT
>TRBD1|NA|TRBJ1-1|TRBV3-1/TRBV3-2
CASTITGGRAEAFF
TGTGCCAGCACCATAACAGGGGGCCGCGCTGAAGCTTTCTTT
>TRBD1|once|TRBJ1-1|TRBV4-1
CASGTGGFTEAFF
TGCGCCAGCGGAACAGGGGGCTTCACTGAAGCTTTCTTT
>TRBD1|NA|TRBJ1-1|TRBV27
CASSYFGQGEYTEAFF
TGTGCCAGCAGTTATTTCGGACAGGGCGAGTACACTGAAGCTTTCTTT
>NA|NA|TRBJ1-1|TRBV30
CAWSGRETEAFF
TGTGCCTGGAGTGGGAGGGAGACTGAAGCTTTCTTT
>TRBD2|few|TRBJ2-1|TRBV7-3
CASSLTWAGDLIRPGGSNNEQFF
TGTGCCAGCAGCTTAACTTGGGCGGGAGATTTAATACGACCTGGCGGGTCCAACAATGAGCAGTTCTTC
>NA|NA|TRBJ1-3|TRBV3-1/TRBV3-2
CASSQGVMRGDSGNTIYF
TGTGCCAGCAGCCAAGGAGTCATGCGGGGGGACTCTGGAAACACCATATATTTT
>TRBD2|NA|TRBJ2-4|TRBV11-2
CASSLAASGGFKNIQYF
TGTGCCAGCAGCTTAGCCGCTAGCGGGGGGTTTAAAAACATTCAGTACTTC
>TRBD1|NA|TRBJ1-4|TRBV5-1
CASSPGMGQREKLFF
TGCGCCAGCAGCCCGGGGATGGGACAGCGTGAAAAACTGTTTTTT
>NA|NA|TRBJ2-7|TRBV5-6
CASSLFAGAYEQYF
TGTGCCAGCAGCTTGTTCGCAGGGGCCTACGAGCAGTACTTC
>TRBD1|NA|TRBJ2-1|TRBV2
CASSKQGANNEQFF
TGTGCCAGCAGTAAACAGGGGGCCAACAATGAGCAGTTCTTC
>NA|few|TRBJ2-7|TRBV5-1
CASSLVSGNYEQYF
TGCGCCAGCAGCTTGGTTTCGGGGAACTACGAGCAGTACTTC
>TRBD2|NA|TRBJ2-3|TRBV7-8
CASSLGGRARGDTQYF
TGTGCCAGCAGCTTAGGCGGGAGGGCCCGGGGAGATACGCAGTATTTT
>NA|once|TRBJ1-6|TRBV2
CASSDPYAASPLHF
TGTGCCAGCAGTGATCCGTACGCGGCTTCACCCCTCCACTTT
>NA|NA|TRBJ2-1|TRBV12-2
CASHSPENRDSESSYNEQFF
TGTGCAAGTCATTCCCCAGAAAACCGGGACTCCGAGAGCTCCTACAATGAGCAGTTCTTC
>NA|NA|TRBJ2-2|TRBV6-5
CASRTGTMNTGELFF
TGTGCCAGCAGGACCGGGACAATGAACACCGGGGAGCTGTTTTTT
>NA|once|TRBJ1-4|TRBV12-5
CASGFARGLANEKLFF
TGTGCTAGTGGTTTCGCCCGAGGGTTAGCTAATGAAAAACTGTTTTTT
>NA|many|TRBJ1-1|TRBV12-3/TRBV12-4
CASSRIENTEAFF
TGTGCCAGCAGTCGAATAGAGAACACTGAAGCTTTCTTT
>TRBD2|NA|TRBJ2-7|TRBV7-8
CASSRGLAGAVYEQYF
TGTGCCAGCAGCAGGGGACTAGCGGGAGCTGTGTACGAGCAGTACTTC
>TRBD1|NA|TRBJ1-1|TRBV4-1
CASSLDRKAEAFF
TGCGCCAGCAGCCTGGACAGGAAGGCTGAAGCTTTCTTT
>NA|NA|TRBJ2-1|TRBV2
CASSEPADFSYNEQFF
TGTGCCAGCAGTGAACCGGCAGACTTTTCCTACAATGAGCAGTTCTTC
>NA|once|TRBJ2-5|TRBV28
CASSLTGTSQETQYF
TGTGCCAGCAGTTTAACCGGGACAAGCCAAGAGACCCAGTACTTC
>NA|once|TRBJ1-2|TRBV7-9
CASSSQMVNGYTF
TGTGCCAGCAGCTCACAGATGGTCAATGGCTACACCTTC
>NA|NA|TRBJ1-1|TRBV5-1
CASTLTANTEAFF
TGCGCCAGCACGTTGACAGCCAACACTGAAGCTTTCTTT
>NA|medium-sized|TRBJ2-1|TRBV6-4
CASSDGEHYEQFF
TGTGCCAGCAGTGACGGGGAGCACTATGAGCAGTTCTTC
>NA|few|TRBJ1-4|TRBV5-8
CASSAGTTATNEKLFF
TGTGCCAGCAGCGCGGGAACAACAGCAACTAATGAAAAACTGTTTTTT